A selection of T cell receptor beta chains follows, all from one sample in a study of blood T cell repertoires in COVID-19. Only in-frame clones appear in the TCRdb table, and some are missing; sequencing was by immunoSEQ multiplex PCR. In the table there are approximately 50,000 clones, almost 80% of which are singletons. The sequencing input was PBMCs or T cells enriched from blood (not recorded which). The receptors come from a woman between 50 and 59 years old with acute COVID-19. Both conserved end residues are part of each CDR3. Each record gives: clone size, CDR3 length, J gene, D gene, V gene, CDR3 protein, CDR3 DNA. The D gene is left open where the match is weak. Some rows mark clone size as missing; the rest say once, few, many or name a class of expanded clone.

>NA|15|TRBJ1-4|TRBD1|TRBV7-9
CASRAPGQGPEKLFF
TGTGCCAGCAGAGCCCCGGGACAGGGACCTGAAAAACTGTTTTTT
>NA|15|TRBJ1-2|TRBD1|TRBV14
CASSLLTGGAGGYTF
TGTGCCAGCAGCCTCTTAACAGGGGGCGCCGGTGGCTACACCTTC
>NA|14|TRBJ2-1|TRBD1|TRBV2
CASSDRTGYNEQFF
TGTGCCAGCAGTGACCGGACAGGGTACAATGAGCAGTTCTTC
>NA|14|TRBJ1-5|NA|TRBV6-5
CASLGGVHNQPQHF
TGTGCCAGCCTCGGGGGGGTTCACAATCAGCCCCAGCATTTT
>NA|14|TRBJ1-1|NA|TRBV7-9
CASSPTDSASEAFF
TGTGCCAGCAGCCCAACGGACAGCGCGTCTGAAGCTTTCTTT
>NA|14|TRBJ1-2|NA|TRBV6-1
CASSEARYAYGYTF
TGTGCCAGCAGTGAAGCCAGGTATGCCTATGGCTACACCTTC
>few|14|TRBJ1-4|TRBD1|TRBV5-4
CASSSPDRDEKLFF
TGTGCCAGCAGCTCTCCCGACAGGGATGAAAAACTGTTTTTT
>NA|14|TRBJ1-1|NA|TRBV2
CASRVQTLGTEAFF
TGTGCCAGCAGGGTTCAGACCCTAGGCACTGAAGCTTTCTTT
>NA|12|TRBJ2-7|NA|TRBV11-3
CASSLSYYEQYF
TGTGCCAGCAGCTTATCTTACTACGAGCAGTACTTC
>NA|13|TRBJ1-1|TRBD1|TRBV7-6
CASSLEGATEAFF
TGTGCCAGCAGCTTAGAGGGGGCCACTGAAGCTTTCTTT
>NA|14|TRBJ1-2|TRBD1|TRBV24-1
CATSEDRFNYGYTF
TGTGCCACCAGTGAGGACAGGTTTAACTATGGCTACACCTTC
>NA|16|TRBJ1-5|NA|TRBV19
CASSALRGRVSQPQHF
TGTGCCAGTAGTGCCCTCAGGGGTCGAGTAAGTCAGCCCCAGCATTTT
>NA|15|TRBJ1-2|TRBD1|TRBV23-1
CASSGQGCGNYGYTF
TGCGCCAGCAGTGGACAGGGTTGCGGTAACTATGGCTACACCTTC
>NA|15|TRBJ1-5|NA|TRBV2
CASSESGGSNQPQHF
TGTGCCAGCAGTGAATCGGGGGGTAGTAATCAGCCCCAGCATTTT
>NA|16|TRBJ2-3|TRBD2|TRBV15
CATSRGNGGVLDTQYF
TGTGCCACCAGCAGAGGGAACGGGGGGGTACTAGATACGCAGTATTTT
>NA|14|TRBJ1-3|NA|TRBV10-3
CAIRDSASGNTIYF
TGTGCCATCAGGGACTCTGCTTCTGGAAACACCATATATTTT
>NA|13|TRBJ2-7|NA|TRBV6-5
CATEAGNSYEQYF
TGTGCCACCGAAGCAGGCAACTCCTACGAGCAGTACTTC
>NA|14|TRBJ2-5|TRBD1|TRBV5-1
CASFQGGADETQYF
TGCGCCAGCTTCCAAGGGGGCGCCGATGAGACCCAGTACTTC
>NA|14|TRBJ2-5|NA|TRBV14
CASSLDWRIETQYF
TGTGCCAGCAGTCTAGACTGGCGGATTGAGACCCAGTACTTC
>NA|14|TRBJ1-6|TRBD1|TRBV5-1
CASSDGTANSPLHF
TGCGCCAGCAGCGACGGGACAGCTAATTCACCCCTCCACTTT
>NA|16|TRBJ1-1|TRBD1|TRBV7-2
CASSLAGYQGQNEAFF
TGTGCCAGCAGCTTAGCGGGTTATCAGGGACAGAATGAAGCTTTCTTT
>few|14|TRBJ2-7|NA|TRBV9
CASSVQGRGYEQYF
TGTGCCAGCAGCGTACAGGGGAGGGGGTACGAGCAGTACTTC
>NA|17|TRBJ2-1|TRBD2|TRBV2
CASSESGGRSSYNEQFF
TGTGCCAGCAGTGAAAGCGGGGGCCGAAGCTCCTACAATGAGCAGTTCTTC
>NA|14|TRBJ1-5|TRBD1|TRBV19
CASRTDRGVQPQHF
TGTGCCAGTAGGACGGACAGGGGTGTTCAGCCCCAGCATTTT
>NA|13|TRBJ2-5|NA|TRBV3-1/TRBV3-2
CASSQDRAETQYF
TGTGCCAGCAGCCAAGACAGGGCCGAGACCCAGTACTTC
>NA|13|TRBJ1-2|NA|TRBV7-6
CASSPRGVYGYTF
TGTGCCAGCAGCCCTAGGGGCGTTTATGGCTACACCTTC
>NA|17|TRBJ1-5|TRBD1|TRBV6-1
CASSGRQGFGSNQPQHF
TGTGCCAGCAGTGGGCGACAGGGTTTTGGTAGCAATCAGCCCCAGCATTTT
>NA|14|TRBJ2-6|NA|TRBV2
CASKGSSGANVLTF
TGTGCCAGCAAGGGGTCCTCTGGGGCCAACGTCCTGACTTTC
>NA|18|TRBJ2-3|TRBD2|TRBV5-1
CASSSLGLAGGLTDTQYF
TGCGCCAGCAGCTCCCTGGGACTAGCGGGGGGCCTCACAGATACGCAGTATTTT
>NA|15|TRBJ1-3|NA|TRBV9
CASSVDTGTGNTIYF
TGTGCCAGCAGCGTAGATACAGGGACTGGAAACACCATATATTTT
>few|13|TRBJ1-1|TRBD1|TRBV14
CASSPTGVREAFF
TGTGCCAGCAGCCCCACAGGGGTTCGGGAAGCTTTCTTT
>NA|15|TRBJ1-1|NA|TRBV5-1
CASSVTETMNTEAFF
TGCGCCAGCAGCGTGACAGAGACAATGAACACTGAAGCTTTCTTT
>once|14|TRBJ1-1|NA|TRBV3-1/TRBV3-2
CASSQDHGNTEAFF
TGTGCCAGCAGCCAAGATCACGGGAACACTGAAGCTTTCTTT
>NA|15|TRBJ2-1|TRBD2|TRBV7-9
CASSLVAGGLNEQFF
TGTGCCAGCAGCTTAGTAGCGGGGGGGCTCAATGAGCAGTTCTTC
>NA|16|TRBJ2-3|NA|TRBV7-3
CASSLFSGLNTDTQYF
TGTGCCAGCAGCTTATTTAGCGGACTAAACACAGATACGCAGTATTTT
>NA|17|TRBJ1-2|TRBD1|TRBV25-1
CASSDLTGATFNYGYTF
TGTGCCAGCAGTGACTTGACAGGGGCGACGTTTAACTATGGCTACACCTTC
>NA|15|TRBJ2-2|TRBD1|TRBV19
CASSRDRGRGGELFF
TGTGCCAGTAGTAGGGACAGGGGGCGCGGCGGGGAGCTGTTTTTT
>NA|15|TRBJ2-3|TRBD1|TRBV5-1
CASSLGQGSTDTQYF
TGCGCCAGCAGCTTGGGACAGGGTAGCACAGATACGCAGTATTTT
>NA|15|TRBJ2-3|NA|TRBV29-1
CSVRPGARVTDTQYF
TGCAGCGTTCGACCAGGGGCTCGAGTCACAGATACGCAGTATTTT
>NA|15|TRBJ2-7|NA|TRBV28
CASSSYRVNVYEQYF
TGTGCCAGCAGTTCATACAGGGTGAATGTTTACGAGCAGTACTTC
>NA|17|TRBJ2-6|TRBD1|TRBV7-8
CASRPGQGVPGANVLTF
TGTGCCAGCAGACCGGGACAGGGGGTACCTGGGGCCAACGTCCTGACTTTC
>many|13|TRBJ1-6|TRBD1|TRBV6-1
CASSGQGDSPLHF
TGTGCCAGCAGTGGGCAGGGGGATTCACCCCTCCACTTT
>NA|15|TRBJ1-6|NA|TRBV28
CASYPGGSSPTSLHF
TGTGCCAGTTACCCGGGGGGCAGTTCCCCAACCTCCCTCCACTTT
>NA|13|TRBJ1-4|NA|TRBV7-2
CASSLDRAEKLFF
TGTGCCAGCAGCTTAGACAGGGCTGAAAAACTGTTTTTT
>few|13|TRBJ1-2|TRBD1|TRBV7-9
CASSLDRAHGYTF
TGTGCCAGCAGCCTCGACAGGGCCCATGGCTACACCTTC
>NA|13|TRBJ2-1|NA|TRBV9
CASRGAPENEQFF
TGTGCCAGCAGGGGGGCGCCGGAAAATGAGCAGTTCTTC
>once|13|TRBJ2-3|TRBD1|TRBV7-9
CASRRDSLLGKYF
TGTGCCAGCAGACGGGACAGCCTACTAGGGAAGTATTTT
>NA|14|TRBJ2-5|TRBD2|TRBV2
CASSERSGGETQYF
TGTGCCAGCAGTGAAAGGAGCGGGGGTGAGACCCAGTACTTC
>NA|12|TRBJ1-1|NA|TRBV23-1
CASTRRVKFPFF
TGCGCCAGCACCCGGCGGGTAAAGTTTCCTTTCTTT
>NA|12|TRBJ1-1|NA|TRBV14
CASSQGGPESFF
TGTGCCAGCAGCCAAGGAGGGCCGGAGTCTTTCTTT
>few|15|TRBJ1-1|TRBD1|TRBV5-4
CASSLGQGGRVEAFF
TGTGCCAGCAGCTTGGGACAGGGGGGCCGGGTCGAAGCTTTCTTT
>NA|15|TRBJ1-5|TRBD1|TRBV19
CASKPGQGARQPQHF
TGTGCCAGCAAACCGGGACAGGGGGCGCGTCAGCCCCAGCATTTT
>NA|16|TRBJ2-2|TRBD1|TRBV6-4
CASSAIGGASTGELFF
TGTGCCAGCAGCGCCATAGGGGGCGCGAGCACCGGGGAGCTGTTTTTT
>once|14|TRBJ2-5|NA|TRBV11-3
CASSLNKYQETQYF
TGTGCCAGCAGCTTAAACAAGTACCAAGAGACCCAGTACTTC